Only a few counts were recorded for the clone carrying this T cell receptor beta chain. The antigen is not known. PCR involved 60 Vbeta and 13 Jbeta primers. TCRdb keeps only in-frame clones here, not all; method: immunoSEQ multiplex PCR. The sample records 150,000 or so clones, approximately 80% being singletons. The sample belongs to a study of cytomegalovirus exposure and HLA in healthy donors. Study information: A prior study identified roughly 110 million unique TCR beta sequences from some 200 million T cells. Study results and caveats: Sequences of the TCR beta chain were said to predict the HLA-A and HLA-B alleles of most subjects accurately. Later on, an analysis found that several of the most significant clusters appeared to be linked to common viral pathogens, which included parvovirus B19.

Looked up from germline, CDR1 is SNHLY and CDR2 is FYNNEI. The CDR3 consists of 13 residues. V was clipped by 8 bases and J by 3 bases, with 11 bases between them. The chain uses TRBV2 and TRBJ2-1, with D maybe TRBD2 (6 bases). Sequencing used PBMCs. The TCR sequence derives from a male donor in good health and CMV-seropositive. CDR3 nucleotides: TGTGCCAGCTGGCGGGGTGGCTACAATGAGCAGTTCTTC. As protein: CASWRGGYNEQFF.